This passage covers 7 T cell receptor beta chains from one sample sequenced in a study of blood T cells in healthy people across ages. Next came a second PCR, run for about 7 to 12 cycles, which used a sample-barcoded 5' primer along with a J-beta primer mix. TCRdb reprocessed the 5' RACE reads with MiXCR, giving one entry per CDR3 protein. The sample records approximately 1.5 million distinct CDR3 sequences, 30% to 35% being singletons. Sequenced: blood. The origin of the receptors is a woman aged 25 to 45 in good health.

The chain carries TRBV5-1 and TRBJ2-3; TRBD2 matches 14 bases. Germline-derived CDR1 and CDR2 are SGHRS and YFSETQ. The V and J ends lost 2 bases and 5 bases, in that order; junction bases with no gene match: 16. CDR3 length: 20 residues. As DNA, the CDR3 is TGCGCCAGCAGCTTCGAACCGGGACTAGCGGGGGCCGGGGATCGAGATACGCAGTATTTT. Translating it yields CASSFEPGLAGAGDRDTQYF. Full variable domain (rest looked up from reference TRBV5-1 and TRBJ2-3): KAGVTQTPRYLIKTRGQQVTLSCSPISGHRSVSWYQQTPGQGLQFLFEYFSETQRNKGNFPGRFSGRQFSNSRSEMNVSTLELGDSALYLCASSFEPGLAGAGDRDTQYFGPGTRLTVL.

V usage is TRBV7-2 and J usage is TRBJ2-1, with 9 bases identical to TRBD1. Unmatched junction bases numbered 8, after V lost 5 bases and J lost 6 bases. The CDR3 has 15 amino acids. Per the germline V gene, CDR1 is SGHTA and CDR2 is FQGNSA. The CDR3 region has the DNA TGTGCCAGCAGCCCAGGGACAGGGAACGGCAATGAGCAGTTCTTC. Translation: CASSPGTGNGNEQFF.

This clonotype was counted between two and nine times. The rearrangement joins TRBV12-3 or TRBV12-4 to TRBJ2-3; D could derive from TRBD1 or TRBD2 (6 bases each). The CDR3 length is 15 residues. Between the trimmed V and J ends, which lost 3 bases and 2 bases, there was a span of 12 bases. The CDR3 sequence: CASSFRGDSTDTQYF. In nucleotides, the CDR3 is TGTGCCAGCAGTTTTAGGGGGGACTCCACAGATACGCAGTATTTT.

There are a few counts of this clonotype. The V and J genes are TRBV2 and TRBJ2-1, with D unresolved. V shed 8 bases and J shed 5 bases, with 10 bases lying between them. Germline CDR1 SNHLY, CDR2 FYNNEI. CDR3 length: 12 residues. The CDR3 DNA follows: TGTGCCAGCGGGCAATGGGACAATGAGCAGTTCTTC. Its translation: CASGQWDNEQFF.

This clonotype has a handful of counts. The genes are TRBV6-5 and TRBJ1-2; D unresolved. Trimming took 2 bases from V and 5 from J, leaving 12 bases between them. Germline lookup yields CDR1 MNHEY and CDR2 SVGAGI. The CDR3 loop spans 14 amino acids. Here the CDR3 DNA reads TGTGCCAGCAGTTACCTCGGGCCCACATATGGCTACACCTTC. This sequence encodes CASSYLGPTYGYTF.

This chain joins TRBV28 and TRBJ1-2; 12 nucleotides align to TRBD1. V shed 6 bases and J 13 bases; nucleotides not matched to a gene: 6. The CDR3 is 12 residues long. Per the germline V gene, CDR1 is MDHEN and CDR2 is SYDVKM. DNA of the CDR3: TGTGCCAGCAGGGGACAGGGGGCCGAGTGCACCTTC. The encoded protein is CASRGQGAECTF.

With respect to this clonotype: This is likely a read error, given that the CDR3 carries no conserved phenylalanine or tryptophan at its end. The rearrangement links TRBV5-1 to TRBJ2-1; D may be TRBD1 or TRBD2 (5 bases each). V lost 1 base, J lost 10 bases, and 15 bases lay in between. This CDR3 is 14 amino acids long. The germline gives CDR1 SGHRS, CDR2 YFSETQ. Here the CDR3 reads CASSLLGPVDEQFY. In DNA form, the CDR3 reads TGCGCCAGCAGCTTGCTGGGACCGGTGGACGAGCAGTTCTAC.